This T cell receptor (beta chain) was sequenced for a study of CD8+ T cells in alopecia areata. Looking at the study overall: Those patients who were treated received oral tofacitinib, which was given at 5 to 10 mg twice daily for moderate-to-severe alopecia areata.

On this clone: The antigen remains undetermined.

General observations from the study: There were many expanded lesional clones persisting in scalp and blood during tofacitinib.

Treatment indicated: oral pan-JAK inhibitor, 5-10 mg twice daily. After isolation, RNA underwent reverse transcription to generate cDNA as the sequencing template. Assay used: immunoSEQ multiplex PCR; TCRdb lists only in-frame clones, some missing. The sample carries over 150,000 clones, about 60% recorded once. V lost 1 base and J 5 bases, leaving 13 bases between the germline ends. This CDR3 comprises 14 residues. CDR1 is SGHRS, CDR2 YFSETQ, per germline. The V and J genes are TRBV5-1 and TRBJ2-7, with D perhaps assigned TRBD1 or TRBD2 (5 bases each). The clonotype comes from a human donor with alopecia areata. The sequences come from CD4+ T cells sorted from blood, collected at week 4, from a patient treated with tofacitinib. CDR3: CASSLSSRDHEQYF. The DNA for the CDR3 is TGCGCCAGCAGCTTGTCGAGCAGGGACCACGAGCAGTACTTC. Looking up the rest from reference TRBV5-1 and TRBJ2-7 gives the full variable domain: KAGVTQTPRYLIKTRGQQVTLSCSPISGHRSVSWYQQTPGQGLQFLFEYFSETQRNKGNFPGRFSGRQFSNSRSEMNVSTLELGDSALYLCASSLSSRDHEQYFGPGTRLTVT.